This T cell receptor (beta chain) came from a study of breast tumors, draining lymph nodes, adjacent tissues. This CDR3 has 14 amino acids. Germline CDR1 and CDR2: LNHDA and SQIVND (reference sequence). V was clipped by 3 bases and J by 8 bases, with 16 bases between them. Study results and limitations: The lymph node origin of tumor T cells was framed as consistent with a hypothesis, not demonstrated. Compared with lymph nodes, tumors were less diverse; compared with nontumor tissue, more.

This clonotype was recorded at least ten times. Its antigen is not known. TCRdb used MiXCR to reprocess the multiplex PCR reads, holding one entry per CDR3 protein. Among 150,000 to 200,000 distinct CDR3 sequences listed, around a third were seen once. The lymph nodes were axillary draining lymph nodes from breast cancer patients. The rearrangement links TRBV19 to TRBJ1-2; possible D gene TRBD1, 5 bases. The clonotype was recovered from a female donor with breast cancer. Some clones in this sample may be carry-over from other donors' samples. Sequencing was carried out using axillary lymph node tissue. The CDR3 DNA reads as TGTGCCAGTAGTATTCGGGGCCCACCGGAGGGCTACACCTTC. This encodes CASSIRGPPEGYTF.